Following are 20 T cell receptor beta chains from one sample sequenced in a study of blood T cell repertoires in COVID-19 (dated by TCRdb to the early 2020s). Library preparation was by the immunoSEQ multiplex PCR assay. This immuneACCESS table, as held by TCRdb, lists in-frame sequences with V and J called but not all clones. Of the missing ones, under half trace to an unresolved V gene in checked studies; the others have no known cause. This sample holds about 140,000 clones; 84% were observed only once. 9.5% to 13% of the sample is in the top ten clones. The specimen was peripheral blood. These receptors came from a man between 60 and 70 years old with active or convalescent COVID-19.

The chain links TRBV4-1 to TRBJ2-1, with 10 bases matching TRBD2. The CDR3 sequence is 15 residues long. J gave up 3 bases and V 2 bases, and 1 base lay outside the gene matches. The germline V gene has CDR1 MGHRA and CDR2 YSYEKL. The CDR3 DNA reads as TGCGCCAGCAGCCAACTAGCGGGAGTCTACAATGAGCAGTTCTTC. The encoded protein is CASSQLAGVYNEQFF.

The CDR3 loop reads CASSLVYGGANEQFF. CDR3 coding DNA: TGTGCCAGCAGCCTAGTGTACGGGGGGGCCAATGAGCAGTTCTTC. The V and J genes are TRBV11-2 and TRBJ2-1; 8 nucleotides line up with TRBD2. V lost 5 bases, J lost 6 bases, and 9 bases stayed unmatched. CDR1 and CDR2 (germline): SGHAT, FQNNGV. The CDR3 loop spans 15 amino acids.

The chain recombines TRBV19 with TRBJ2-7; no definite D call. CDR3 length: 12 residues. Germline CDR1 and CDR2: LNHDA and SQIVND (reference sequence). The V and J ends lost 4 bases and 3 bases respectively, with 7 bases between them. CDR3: CASSSRNYEQYF. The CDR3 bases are TGTGCCAGTAGTAGTAGAAACTACGAGCAGTACTTC.

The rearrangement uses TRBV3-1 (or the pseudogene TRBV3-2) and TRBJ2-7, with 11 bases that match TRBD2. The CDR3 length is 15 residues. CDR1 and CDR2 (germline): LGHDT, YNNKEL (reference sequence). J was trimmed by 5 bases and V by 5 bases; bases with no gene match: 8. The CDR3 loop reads CASSTIAGGPDEQYV. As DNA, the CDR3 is TGTGCCAGCAGCACTATAGCGGGAGGGCCTGACGAGCAGTACGTC.

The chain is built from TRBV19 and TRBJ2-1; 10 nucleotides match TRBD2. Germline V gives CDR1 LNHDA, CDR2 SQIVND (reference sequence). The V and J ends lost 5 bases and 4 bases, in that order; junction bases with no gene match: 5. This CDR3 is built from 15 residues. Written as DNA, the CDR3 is TGTGCCAGTAGTCTAGCGGGAGAAACATACAATGAGCAGTTCTTC. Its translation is CASSLAGETYNEQFF.

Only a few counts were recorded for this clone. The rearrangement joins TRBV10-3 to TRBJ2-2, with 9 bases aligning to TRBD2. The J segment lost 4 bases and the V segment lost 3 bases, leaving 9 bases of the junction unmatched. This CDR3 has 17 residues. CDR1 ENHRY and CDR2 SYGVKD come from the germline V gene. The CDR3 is CAISDPSGVDVTGELFF. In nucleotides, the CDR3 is TGTGCCATCAGTGACCCTAGCGGGGTCGATGTCACCGGGGAGCTGTTTTTT.

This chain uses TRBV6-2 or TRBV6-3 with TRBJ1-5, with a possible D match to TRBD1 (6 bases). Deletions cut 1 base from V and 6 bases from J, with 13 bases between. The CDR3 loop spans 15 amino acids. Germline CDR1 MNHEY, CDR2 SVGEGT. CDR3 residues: CASSYWGLSGQPQHF. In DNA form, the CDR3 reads TGTGCCAGCAGTTACTGGGGGCTCAGTGGTCAGCCCCAGCATTTT.

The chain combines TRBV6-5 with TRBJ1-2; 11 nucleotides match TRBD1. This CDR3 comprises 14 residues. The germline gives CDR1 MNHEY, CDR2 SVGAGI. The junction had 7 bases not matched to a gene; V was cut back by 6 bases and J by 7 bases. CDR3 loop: CASRSGTGGAGYTF. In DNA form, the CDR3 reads TGTGCCAGCAGATCCGGGACAGGGGGAGCTGGCTACACCTTC.

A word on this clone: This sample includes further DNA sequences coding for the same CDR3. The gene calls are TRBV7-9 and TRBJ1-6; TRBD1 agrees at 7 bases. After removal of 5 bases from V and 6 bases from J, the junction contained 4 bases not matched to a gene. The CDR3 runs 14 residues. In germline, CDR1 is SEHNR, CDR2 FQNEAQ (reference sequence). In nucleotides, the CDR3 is TGTGCCAGCAGCCCGGGACAGAGTAATTCACCCCTCCACTTT. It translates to CASSPGQSNSPLHF. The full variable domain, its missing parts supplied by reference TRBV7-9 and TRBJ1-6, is DTGVSQNPRHKITKRGQNVTFRCDPISEHNRLYWYRQTLGQGPEFLTYFQNEAQLEKSRLLSDRFSAERPKGSFSTLEIQRTEQGDSAMYLCASSPGQSNSPLHFGNGTRLTVT.

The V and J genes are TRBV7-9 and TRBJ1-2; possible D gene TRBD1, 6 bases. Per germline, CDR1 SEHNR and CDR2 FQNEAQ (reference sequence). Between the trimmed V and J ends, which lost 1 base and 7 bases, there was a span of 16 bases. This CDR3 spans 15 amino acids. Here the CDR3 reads CASSLGRGGGSGYTF. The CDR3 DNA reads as TGTGCCAGCAGCTTAGGTCGGGGAGGGGGATCTGGCTACACCTTC.

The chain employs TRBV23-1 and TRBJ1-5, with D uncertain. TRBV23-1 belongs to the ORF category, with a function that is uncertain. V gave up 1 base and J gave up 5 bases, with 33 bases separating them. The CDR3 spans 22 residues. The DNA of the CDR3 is TGCGCCAGCAGTCAATGCGAGGGCAATCGTTTGTCCCTACCGGAGAGATATCAGCCCCAGCATTTT. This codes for CASSQCEGNRLSLPERYQPQHF.

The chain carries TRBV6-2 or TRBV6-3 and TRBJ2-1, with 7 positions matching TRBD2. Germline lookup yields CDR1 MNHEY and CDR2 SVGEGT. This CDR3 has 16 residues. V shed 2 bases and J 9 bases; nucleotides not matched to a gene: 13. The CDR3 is CASSYEAAAGFGEQFF. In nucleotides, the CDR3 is TGTGCCAGCAGTTACGAGGCGGCAGCGGGATTCGGTGAGCAGTTCTTC.

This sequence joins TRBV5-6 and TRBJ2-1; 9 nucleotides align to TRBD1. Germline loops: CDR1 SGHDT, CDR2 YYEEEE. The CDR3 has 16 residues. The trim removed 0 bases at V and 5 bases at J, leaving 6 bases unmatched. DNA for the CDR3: TGTGCCAGCAGCTTGGGCTACAGGGACAGGGACAATGAGCAGTTCTTC. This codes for CASSLGYRDRDNEQFF.

DNA for the CDR3: TGTGCCAGCAGTTACAAGGGGTCGAACGGCTACACCTTC. Its translation: CASSYKGSNGYTF. This rearrangement joins TRBV6-2 or TRBV6-3 to TRBJ1-2; TRBD1 might be the D (5 bases). The CDR3 is made up of 13 amino acids. V was cut by 2 bases and J by 8 bases, with 12 bases left in between. Germline V gene sequence: CDR1 MNHEY, CDR2 SVGEGT.

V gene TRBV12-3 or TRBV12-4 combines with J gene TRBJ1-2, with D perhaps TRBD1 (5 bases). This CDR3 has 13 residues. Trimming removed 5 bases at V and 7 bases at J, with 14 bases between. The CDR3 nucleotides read TGTGCCAGCAGTATAGTTCAGGGAAGTGGCTACACCTTC. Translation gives CASSIVQGSGYTF.

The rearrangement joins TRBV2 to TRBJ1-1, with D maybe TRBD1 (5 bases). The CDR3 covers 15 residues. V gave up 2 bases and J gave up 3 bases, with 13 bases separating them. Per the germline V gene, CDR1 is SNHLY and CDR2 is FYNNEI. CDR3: CASSESGAADTEAFF. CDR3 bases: TGTGCCAGCAGTGAAAGCGGGGCAGCGGACACTGAAGCTTTCTTT.

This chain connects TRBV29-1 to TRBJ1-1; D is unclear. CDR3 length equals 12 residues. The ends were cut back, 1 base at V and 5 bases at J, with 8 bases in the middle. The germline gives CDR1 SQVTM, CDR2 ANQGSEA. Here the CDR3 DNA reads TGCAGCGTTGAAGTAGCTTGGACTGAAGCTTTCTTT. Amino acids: CSVEVAWTEAFF.

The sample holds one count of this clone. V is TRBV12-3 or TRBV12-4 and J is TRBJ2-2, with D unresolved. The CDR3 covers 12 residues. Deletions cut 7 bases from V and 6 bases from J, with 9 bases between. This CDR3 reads CASTPVSGELFF. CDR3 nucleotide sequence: TGTGCCAGCACCCCAGTCTCCGGGGAGCTGTTTTTT.

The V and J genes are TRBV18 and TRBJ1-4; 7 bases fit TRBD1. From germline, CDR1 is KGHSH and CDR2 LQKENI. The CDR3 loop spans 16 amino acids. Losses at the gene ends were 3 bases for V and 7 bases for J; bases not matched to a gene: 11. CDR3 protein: CASSPASGAGGEKLFF. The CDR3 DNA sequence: TGTGCCAGCTCACCTGCGTCAGGTGCAGGGGGTGAAAAACTGTTTTTT. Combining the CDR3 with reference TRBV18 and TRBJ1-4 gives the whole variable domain NAGVMQNPRHLVRRRGQEARLRCSPMKGHSHVYWYRQLPEEGLKFMVYLQKENIIDESGMPKERFSAEFPKEGPSILRIQQVVRGDSAAYFCASSPASGAGGEKLFFGSGTQLSVL.

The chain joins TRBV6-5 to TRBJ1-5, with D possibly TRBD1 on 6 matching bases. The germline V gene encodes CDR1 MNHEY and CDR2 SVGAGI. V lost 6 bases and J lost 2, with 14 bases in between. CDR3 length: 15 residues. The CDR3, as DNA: TGTGCCAGCAGCCGCTCGGACAGCCGCAATCAGCCCCAGCATTTT. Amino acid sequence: CASSRSDSRNQPQHF.